What follows are 25 T cell receptor beta chains derived from one specimen sequenced in a study of Tregs in tolerant kidney transplant recipients. Mixed chimerism was transient after nonmyeloablative marrow transplants from related graft donors. Assay: immunoSEQ multiplex PCR; the TCRdb copy retains only in-frame clones and omits some. The table has about 81,000 clones, roughly 90% seen once. The sample in question was CD4+ T cells from blood (PBMCs), obtained 24 months after the transplant. The receptors come from a human patient who received a combined kidney and bone marrow transplant. Some T cells may be the graft donor's.

The V and J genes are TRBV7-6 and TRBJ2-1, with a weak D call TRBD2 (6 bases). The CDR3 is made up of 15 amino acids. Looked up from germline, CDR1 is SGHVS and CDR2 is FNYEAQ. The V end lost 5 bases, the J end lost 5 bases, and 16 bases lay between the germline ends. CDR3 in amino acids: CASSHKLATNNEQFF. The CDR3 DNA is TGTGCCAGCAGCCACAAACTAGCAACAAACAATGAGCAGTTCTTC.

The CDR3 here is CASTRGGRVETQYF. CDR3 bases: TGTGCCAGCACCCGGGGGGGCCGGGTGGAGACCCAGTACTTC. The chain is built from TRBV6-5 and TRBJ2-5; TRBD2 matches 8 bases. V trimming: 7 bases; J trimming: 5 bases; junction bases outside the gene matches: 9. The CDR3 spans 14 residues. Per germline, CDR1 MNHEY and CDR2 SVGAGI.

The rearrangement joins TRBV7-2 to TRBJ2-7, with 8 bases aligning to TRBD2. The CDR3 runs 18 residues. CDR1 is SGHTA, CDR2 FQGNSA, per germline. V gave up 0 bases and J gave up 0 bases; unmatched junction bases: 10. In DNA form, the CDR3 reads TGTGCCAGCAGCTTAGCGAAAAATAGCGGGGTCAGCTCCTACGAGCAGTACTTC. It encodes CASSLAKNSGVSSYEQYF.

The rearrangement uses TRBV11-3 and TRBJ2-1, with 13 bases lining up with TRBD2. V shed 5 bases, J shed 8 bases, and the junction held 6 bases outside the gene matches. CDR3 size: 15 residues. The V gene's germline CDR1 is SGHNT and CDR2 YENEEA. Here the CDR3 DNA reads TGTGCCAGCAGCCAACTAGCGGGGGGGTTGGATGAGCAGTTCTTC. This codes for CASSQLAGGLDEQFF.

Here the CDR3 reads CASSVESSGEQYF. In DNA form, the CDR3 reads TGTGCCAGCAGCGTAGAGAGTTCGGGCGAGCAGTACTTC. V is TRBV9 and J is TRBJ2-7; D gene uncertain. The CDR3 is 13 amino acids. Per germline, CDR1 SGDLS and CDR2 YYNGEE. V lost 0 bases and J 6 bases, leaving 10 bases between the germline ends.

The gene calls are TRBV7-3 and TRBJ2-7, with 7 bases fitting TRBD2. With 4 bases clipped from V and 3 bases from J, the junction kept 9 bases outside the gene matches. The CDR3 is made up of 15 amino acids. The germline CDR1 and CDR2 sequences are SGHTA and FQGTGA. This CDR3 reads CASSWLAGNNYEQYF. The DNA of the CDR3 is TGTGCCAGCAGCTGGTTAGCGGGTAACAACTACGAGCAGTACTTC.

V is TRBV18 and J is TRBJ1-1; 7 bases align to TRBD1. The CDR3 sequence is 14 residues long. The V gene end was trimmed by 4 bases and the J gene end by 5 bases; junction bases not matched to a gene: 7. CDR1 is KGHSH and CDR2 is LQKENI in the germline V gene. CDR3: CASSLQGFNTEAFF. The CDR3, as DNA: TGTGCCAGCTCACTACAGGGGTTTAATACTGAAGCTTTCTTT.

The V and J genes are TRBV2 and TRBJ1-4; 8 nucleotides agree with TRBD1. Trimming at V came to 8 bases and at J to 5 bases, leaving 7 bases not matched to a gene. The germline CDR1 and CDR2 sequences are SNHLY and FYNNEI. This CDR3 spans 14 amino acids. The CDR3 nucleotides read TGTGCCAGCGACGACAGGGGCGGGAATGAAAAACTGTTTTTT. It specifies CASDDRGGNEKLFF.

The J gene is TRBJ2-1, the V gene TRBV5-1; possibly TRBD1 for D (6 bases). Germline CDR1 and CDR2: SGHRS and YFSETQ. The CDR3 extends over 14 amino acids. V was trimmed by 5 bases and J by 1 base, leaving 10 bases between them. The CDR3 sequence is CASRAQGSYNEQFF. The CDR3 coding sequence is TGCGCCAGCAGGGCGCAGGGGTCCTACAATGAGCAGTTCTTC.

The chain links TRBV7-2 to TRBJ1-2, with TRBD1 matching 12 bases. The V segment lost 2 bases and the J segment 4 bases; nucleotides outside the gene matches: 5. The CDR3 has 16 residues. Per the germline V gene, CDR1 is SGHTA and CDR2 is FQGNSA. The DNA of the CDR3 is TGTGCCAGCAGCTTAATAGGGACAGGGGGCTTCTATGGCTACACCTTC. Protein product: CASSLIGTGGFYGYTF. Complete variable domain (other parts from reference TRBV7-2 and TRBJ1-2): GAGVSQSPSNKVTEKGKDVELRCDPISGHTALYWYRQSLGQGLEFLIYFQGNSAPDKSGLPSDRFSAERTGGSVSTLTIQRTQQEDSAVYLCASSLIGTGGFYGYTFGSGTRLTVV.

Regarding this clone: The same CDR3 is also encoded by other DNA sequences in this sample. The chain links TRBV7-9 to TRBJ1-6; no reliable D call. Trimming stripped 3 bases from V and 6 bases from J, with 12 bases between. The V gene's germline CDR1 is SEHNR and CDR2 FQNEAQ (reference sequence). This CDR3 region has 15 residues. The CDR3: CASSFVGRSNSPLHF. The CDR3, as DNA: TGTGCCAGCAGCTTCGTCGGCAGGTCTAATTCACCCCTCCACTTT.

This chain uses TRBV7-2 with TRBJ1-6; possible D gene TRBD1, 5 bases. Trimming stripped 4 bases from V and 7 bases from J, with 14 bases between. The CDR3 is 15 amino acids. CDR1 is SGHTA and CDR2 is FQGNSA in the germline V gene. CDR3 DNA sequence: TGTGCCAGCAGCTGGGGGGGGGTCCGGAATTCACCCCTCCACTTT. Encoded protein: CASSWGGVRNSPLHF.

This clone was observed a handful of times. The chain joins TRBV10-3 to TRBJ2-7; tentatively, D is TRBD2 (5 bases). The CDR3 loop spans 12 amino acids. Trimming left V 10 bases short and J 2 bases short, with 12 bases between. Germline CDR1 ENHRY, CDR2 SYGVKD. CDR3 DNA: TGTGCCACCCTCGGGGATACCTACGAGCAGTACTTC. It translates to CATLGDTYEQYF.

The chain couples TRBV7-2 to TRBJ2-7; D is unresolved. Germline CDR1 is SGHTA and CDR2 is FQGNSA. CDR3 size: 15 residues. Between the trimmed V and J ends, which lost 4 bases and 2 bases, there was a span of 15 bases. The CDR3 sequence is CASSSRPIAPYEQYF. The CDR3 region has the DNA TGTGCCAGCAGCTCGAGGCCGATCGCCCCCTACGAGCAGTACTTC.

This clone turned up a few times. The chain has TRBV6-6 and TRBJ1-2; 10 bases are shared with TRBD1. V shed 4 bases, J shed 6 bases, and the junction held 5 bases outside the gene matches. CDR1 is MNHNY, CDR2 SVGAGI, per germline (reference sequence). This CDR3 has 14 residues. CDR3 nucleotide sequence: TGTGCCAGCAGTTCAGACAGGGGGCGGGATGGCTACACCTTC. Its translation: CASSSDRGRDGYTF.

The J gene is TRBJ1-2, the V gene TRBV19, with D perhaps matching TRBD1 (6 bases). This CDR3 is 13 amino acids long. Germline CDR1 and CDR2: LNHDA and SQIVND (reference sequence). Between the trimmed V and J ends, which lost 3 bases and 4 bases, there was a span of 9 bases. CDR3 coding DNA: TGTGCCAGTAGTATGAGGACAGTCTATGGCTACACCTTC. It yields the protein CASSMRTVYGYTF.

Notes on this clone: No conserved phenylalanine or tryptophan ends this CDR3, so it is likely a read error. The DNA is omitted, as the CDR3 cannot be located on it reliably, and the CDR3 follows TCRdb's listing. The chain's CDR3 is CASSLDLTARV. This chain links TRBV7-9 with TRBJ1-2. The CDR3 length is 11 residues, termini included. Looked up from germline, CDR1 is SEHNR and CDR2 is FQNEAQ (reference sequence).

This clone was counted a few times. CDR3 region: CASSQRPGYAFF. CDR3 DNA: TGTGCCAGTTCCCAACGGCCCGGGTATGCTTTCTTT. The chain uses TRBV19 and TRBJ1-1, with D uncertain. The CDR3 loop spans 12 amino acids. Germline CDR1 and CDR2: LNHDA and SQIVND (reference sequence). V was cut by 8 bases and J by 11 bases, with 18 bases left in between.

This chain links TRBV14 with TRBJ2-5; D gene ambiguous. The V end lost 1 base, the J end lost 5 bases, and 8 bases lay between the germline ends. There are 13 residues in the CDR3. The germline CDR1 and CDR2 sequences are SGHDN and FVKESK. Here the CDR3 DNA reads TGTGCCAGCAGCCAAGGAGGTTGGGAGACCCAGTACTTC. It yields the protein CASSQGGWETQYF.

V and J are TRBV5-5 and TRBJ2-3; TRBD2 matches at 7 bases. This CDR3 comprises 15 residues. J gave up 4 bases and V 5 bases, and 10 bases lay outside the gene matches. Per germline, CDR1 SGHKS and CDR2 YYEKEE (reference sequence). This CDR3 is CASSLNRDYSDTQYF. CDR3 sequence (DNA): TGTGCCAGCAGTTTAAACCGGGACTATTCAGATACGCAGTATTTT.

This chain's CDR3 is CSVDGTSGGMTQYF. CDR3 DNA sequence: TGCAGCGTTGATGGGACTAGCGGTGGGATGACCCAGTACTTC. This chain joins TRBV29-1 and TRBJ2-5; 11 bases align to TRBD2. The CDR3 runs 14 residues. Germline assignment: CDR1 SQVTM and CDR2 ANQGSEA. V trimming: 3 bases; J trimming: 7 bases; junction bases outside the gene matches: 7.

The rearrangement uses TRBV7-7 and TRBJ2-2, with TRBD1 matching 9 bases. J gave up 6 bases and V 5 bases, and 7 bases lay outside the gene matches. This CDR3 is built from 15 residues. The V gene's germline CDR1 is SSHAT and CDR2 FNYEAQ (reference sequence). CDR3 sequence (DNA): TGTGCCAGCAGCCTGGGACAGGGTCAATCCGGGGAGCTGTTTTTT. This gives the protein CASSLGQGQSGELFF.

V and J are TRBV21-1 and TRBJ2-7; TRBD2, the D gene given by the table, was not confirmed from the DNA. TRBV21-1 is an annotated pseudogene. The length of the CDR3 is 13 residues. The CDR3 region is CASSNGGGYEQYF. CDR3 DNA sequence: TGTGCCAGCAGCAATGGGGGGGGGTACGAGCAGTACTTC.

In its sample, this clone was seen once. The junction departs from the called germline gene at one end, perhaps through a read error. The V and J genes are TRBV7-8 and TRBJ1-1, with D perhaps TRBD1 (5 bases). Germline assignment: CDR1 SGHVS and CDR2 FQNEAQ. The CDR3 runs 13 residues. The CDR3 DNA follows: TGTGCCAGCAGTTTAGCCAGGGCCACTGAAGCTTTCTTT. This codes for CASSLARATEAFF.

The chain uses TRBV4-1 and TRBJ2-2; TRBD2 matches 9 bases. V lost 2 bases, J lost 6 bases, and 1 base stayed unmatched. Germline CDR1 reads MGHRA; CDR2 reads YSYEKL. This CDR3 has 14 amino acids. The CDR3 DNA reads as TGCGCCAGCAGCCAAATAGCGGGAGCCGGGGAGCTGTTTTTT. Its protein product is CASSQIAGAGELFF.